The sequence of this TCR beta chain was determined in a study of T cell changes during pregnancy in multiple sclerosis. This table comes from immunoSEQ multiplex PCR, and its TCRdb copy is limited to in-frame clones, with some not included. The sample has fewer than 95,000 clones; just under 95% are singletons. Trimming at V came to 4 bases and at J to 6 bases, leaving 7 bases not matched to a gene. The CDR3 runs 14 residues. Germline CDR1 and CDR2: SGHRS and YFSETQ. The clonotype originates from a female donor with multiple sclerosis, enrolled in a pregnancy study. The chain recombines TRBV5-1 with TRBJ1-2; 9 bases align to TRBD1. This specimen was peripheral blood, taken in the first trimester of pregnancy. The CDR3 region is CASSPLDRGHGYTF. The CDR3 DNA is TGCGCCAGCAGCCCCCTGGACAGGGGACATGGCTACACCTTC.